This T cell receptor (beta chain) originates from a study of CD8+ T cells in alopecia areata. Study observations and caveats: Normal scalp had lower clonality than lesional scalp, with alopecia totalis/universalis lesions showing this most strongly.

RNA extraction was followed by reverse transcription into cDNA, which acted as the sequencing template. Assay used: immunoSEQ multiplex PCR; TCRdb lists only in-frame clones, some missing. The sample holds about 110,000 clones, around 55% seen once. Remarks on this clone: Its antigen is currently unknown.

Sorting from PBMCs produced CD4+ and CD8+ T cells. CDR3 size: 11 residues. The germline V and J ends were trimmed by 6 bases and 3 bases, with 4 bases remaining between them. Germline assignment: CDR1 SNHLY and CDR2 FYNNEI. Sequences were obtained from CD8+ T cells sorted from blood. This TCR derives from a human donor in good health. The chain joins TRBV2 to TRBJ2-3; D ambiguous. Written as DNA, the CDR3 is TGTGCCAGCAGCCCGACAGATACGCAGTATTTT. It translates to CASSPTDTQYF.